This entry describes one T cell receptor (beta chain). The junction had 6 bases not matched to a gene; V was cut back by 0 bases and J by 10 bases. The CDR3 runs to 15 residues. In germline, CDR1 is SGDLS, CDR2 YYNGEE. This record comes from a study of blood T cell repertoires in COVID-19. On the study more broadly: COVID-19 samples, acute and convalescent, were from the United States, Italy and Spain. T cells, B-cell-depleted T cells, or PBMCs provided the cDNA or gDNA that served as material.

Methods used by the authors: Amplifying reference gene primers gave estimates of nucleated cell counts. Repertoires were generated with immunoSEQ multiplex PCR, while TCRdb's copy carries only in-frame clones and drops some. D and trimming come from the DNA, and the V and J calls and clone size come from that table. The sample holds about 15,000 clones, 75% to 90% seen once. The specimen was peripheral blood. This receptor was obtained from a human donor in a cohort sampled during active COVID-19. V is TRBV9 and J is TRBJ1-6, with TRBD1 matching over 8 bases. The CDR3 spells CASSVAQGAWSPLHF. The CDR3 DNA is TGTGCCAGCAGCGTAGCCCAGGGGGCTTGGTCACCCCTCCACTTT.